Detailed here is one T cell receptor (beta chain). Which antigen it targets is not known. Base qualities are not provided; no much larger clone lies one nucleotide away. The source of the sample is a study of blood T cell repertoires in COVID-19 (dated by TCRdb to the early 2020s). Turning to the overall study: Samples covering the acute and convalescent phases of COVID-19 were provided by collaborators in the United States, Italy and Spain. A de-identified subject ID, COVID-19 status, age in years and sex were almost always included in the sample metadata. The material from the prospective study consisted of cDNA or gDNA derived from T cells, B-cell-depleted T cells, or PBMCs. Deeply sampled blood TCRbeta repertoires from subjects exposed to, actively infected with, or recovered from COVID-19 were included in the dataset. Samples were obtained from the ongoing ImmuneRACE study (first 160 participants) and from 950 to 1,500 subjects provided by 6 global collaborators. The repertoires were released in a freely available public database meant as a resource for research on the immune response to SARS-CoV-2. Where HLA class I and class II types were available, the types were taken from metadata supplied by the sample provider, not from assay-based typing. General conclusions and limits of the study: The quantity of clinical and demographic metadata differed by source and by participant and was supplied without curation.

Each collaborating institution followed its own protocols to collect whole blood in K2EDTA tubes. Collaborator samples were shipped for TCRbeta analysis as frozen whole blood, isolated PBMCs, or DNA extracted from either sample type. TCRbeta CDR3 regions were amplified from genomic DNA by means of the immunoSEQ Assay, a bias-controlled multiplex PCR. From the authors' description of their analysis: The number of nucleated cells in each sample was estimated from the amplification of reference gene primers within the assay. To quantify the absolute abundance of each unique TCRbeta CDR3 rearrangement, sequence reads were collapsed and filtered. For each sample, productive Simpson clonality was calculated as the square root of Simpson's diversity index across productive rearrangements. TCRdb stores this immuneACCESS table with in-frame sequences only. Part of the clones is absent; in the studies checked, under half of the shortfall reflects unresolved V genes, and no reason is known for the rest. V and J calls and clone size are those listed in that table; D and trimming were worked out from the DNA. The sample table lists around 200,000 clones, 80% to 90% of them with a count of one. The leading ten clones occupy over 9.5% of the sample.

The germline V gene sets CDR1 to SGHNT and CDR2 to YENEEA. Its CDR3 holds 14 amino acids, cysteine through phenylalanine. Only the CDR3 DNA stays, 42 bases, in frame from base 1. V was cut back by 5 bases and J by 1 base, leaving a gap of 11 bases between them. The rearranged chain carries TRBV11-3 and TRBJ1-2; TRBD1 is possibly the D segment (5 matching bases). Sample: peripheral blood. The sequence was collected from a woman of 80 years or more with acute or convalescent COVID-19. The CDR3 sequence is CASSIGGNNYGYTF. Read as DNA, the sequence is TGTGCCAGCAGCATCGGGGGGAATAACTATGGCTACACCTTC.